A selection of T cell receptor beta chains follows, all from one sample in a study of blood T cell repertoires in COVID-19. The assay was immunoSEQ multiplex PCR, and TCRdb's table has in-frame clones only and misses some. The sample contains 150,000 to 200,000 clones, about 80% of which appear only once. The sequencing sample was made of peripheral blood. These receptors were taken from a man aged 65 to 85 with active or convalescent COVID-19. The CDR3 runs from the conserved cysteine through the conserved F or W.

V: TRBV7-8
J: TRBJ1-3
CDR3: CASSSRAGAAGNTIYF

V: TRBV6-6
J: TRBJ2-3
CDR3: CASNPTGGAGDTQYF

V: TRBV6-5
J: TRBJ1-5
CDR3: CASGKGRNQPQHF

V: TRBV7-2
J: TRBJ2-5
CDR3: CASSLGLRPETQYF

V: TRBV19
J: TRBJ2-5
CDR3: CASSIQRGGETQYF

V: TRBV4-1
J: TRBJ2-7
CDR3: CASSPSIPRVHEQYF

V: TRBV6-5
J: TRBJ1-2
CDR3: CASSYGDRLGGGGYTF

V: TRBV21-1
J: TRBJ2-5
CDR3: CASSSRRGRRASGQETQYF

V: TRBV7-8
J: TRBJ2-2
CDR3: CASSFSGTTKGAGELFF

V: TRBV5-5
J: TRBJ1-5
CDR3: CASSYQGAGSNQPQHF

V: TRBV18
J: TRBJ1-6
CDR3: CASSPGRGNSPLHF

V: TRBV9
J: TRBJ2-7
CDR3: CASSVTSGRQYEQYF

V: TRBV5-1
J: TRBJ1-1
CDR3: CASSLQGNTEAFF

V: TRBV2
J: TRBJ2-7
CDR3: CASSEETYEQYF

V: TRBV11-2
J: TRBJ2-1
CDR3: CASSRSRDNYNEQFF

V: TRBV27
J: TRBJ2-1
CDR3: CASSLSLANNEQFF

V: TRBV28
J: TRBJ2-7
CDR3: CASSLKDSVEDEQYF

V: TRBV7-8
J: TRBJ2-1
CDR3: CASSLVSLGEQFF

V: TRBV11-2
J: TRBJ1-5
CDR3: CASSPGSRRSNQPQHF

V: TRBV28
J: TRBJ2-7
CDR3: CASTVAGTSSGASYEQYF

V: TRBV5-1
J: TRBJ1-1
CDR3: CASKNQGLGDTEAFF